This T cell receptor beta chain was sequenced for a study of CD8 T cells in ankylosing spondylitis. Findings and limits, study-wide: As reported, disease-linked clones showed significant enrichment in matched ankylosing spondylitis synovial fluid.

Scientists made TCR beta libraries using quantitative 5'-RACE with molecular barcodes. One entry per CDR3 protein, called by TCRdb with MiXCR from the 5' RACE reads. Of 380,000 or so distinct CDR3 sequences listed, 20% to 25% are singletons. To note about this clonotype: Antigen specificity is unknown.

The sample was blood, either unsorted or a sorted T cell fraction (not recorded which). This TCR was recovered from a male donor with ankylosing spondylitis or in good health (not recorded which).

DNA of the CDR3: TGTGCCAGCAGTCCCAGACAGGGGGGTCTGACAGATACGCAGTATTTT. This gives the protein CASSPRQGGLTDTQYF. V and J are TRBV12-3 or TRBV12-4 and TRBJ2-3; 9 bases are a match to TRBD1. V was clipped by 5 bases and J by 3 bases; unmatched bases: 9. The CDR3 totals 16 residues.